The rows below give T cell receptor beta chains drawn from one sample of a study of T cell responses to AZD1222 COVID-19 vaccine. Sequenced by immunoSEQ multiplex PCR; TCRdb stores in-frame clones only, minus some. The sample lists about 100,000 clones; approximately 81% were seen once. The source material was peripheral blood, sampled on day 0 of AZD1222 vaccination. The receptors shown here come from an adult in good health. CDR3s include the opening cysteine and the closing phenylalanine or tryptophan.

CDR3aa,j_gene,v_gene
CASSPPSLDRRVSSTGYTF,TRBJ1-2,TRBV18
CATSSTGGSDTQYF,TRBJ2-3,TRBV24-1
CSASLGWDNEQFF,TRBJ2-1,TRBV20-1
CASSGQAAGNQPQHF,TRBJ1-5,TRBV19
CASSPEGQGSGNTIYF,TRBJ1-3,TRBV7-2
CASEGGLSSYNSPLHF,TRBJ1-6,TRBV2
CASSSQTGESYNEQFF,TRBJ2-1,TRBV5-5
CASSLGTSGGNEQFF,TRBJ2-1,TRBV3-1/TRBV3-2
CASEGPSRVLDTQYF,TRBJ2-3,TRBV9
CASSPGTGDYGYTF,TRBJ1-2,TRBV18
CASSIRWRGGNYGYTF,TRBJ1-2,TRBV19
CASSSFPRSGGANVLTF,TRBJ2-6,TRBV7-2
CARSLGSGIKNNEQFF,TRBJ2-1,TRBV5-3
CASKLGTGAVNTEAFF,TRBJ1-1,TRBV19
CASSSRFWEQYF,TRBJ2-7,TRBV6-2/TRBV6-3
CATSDYGLAGGPDTQYF,TRBJ2-3,TRBV24-1
CASSFRSGHEKLFF,TRBJ1-4,TRBV28
CASSFAAGGSGGYTF,TRBJ1-2,TRBV5-4
CAISESRGVKSTDTQYF,TRBJ2-3,TRBV10-3
CASSQVGVRGYTF,TRBJ1-2,TRBV4-3
CASSPLQGKNTEAFF,TRBJ1-1,TRBV4-2
CASSGQAPETQHF,TRBJ1-5,TRBV25-1
CASIEQGTTEAFF,TRBJ1-1,TRBV12-3/TRBV12-4